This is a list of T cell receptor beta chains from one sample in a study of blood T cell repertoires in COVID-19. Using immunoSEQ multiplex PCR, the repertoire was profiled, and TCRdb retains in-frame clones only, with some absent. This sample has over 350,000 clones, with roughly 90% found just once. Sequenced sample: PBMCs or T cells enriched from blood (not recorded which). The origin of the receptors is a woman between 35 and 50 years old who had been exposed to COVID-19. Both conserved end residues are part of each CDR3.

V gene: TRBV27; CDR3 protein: CATTSGEETQYF
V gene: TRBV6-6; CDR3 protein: CASSYPGGVIGAFF
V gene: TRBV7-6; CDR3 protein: CASSLDDLAGEVGELFF
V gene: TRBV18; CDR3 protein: CASSPWTGGGSEAFF
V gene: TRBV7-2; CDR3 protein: CASNKRASGGETQYF
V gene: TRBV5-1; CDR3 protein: CASSPRQGMDGYTF
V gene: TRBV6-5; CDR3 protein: CASSYSETGNNYGYTF
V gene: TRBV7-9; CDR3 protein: CASSLVADGTEAFF
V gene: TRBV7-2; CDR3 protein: CASSLTGSMNTEAFF
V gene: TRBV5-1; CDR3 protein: CASSLRASGGPSTDTQYF
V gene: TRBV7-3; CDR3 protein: CASSYDRFTGELFF
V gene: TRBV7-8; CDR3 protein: CASSPIAGVSQDEQFF
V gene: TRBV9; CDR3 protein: CASSVVGETQYF
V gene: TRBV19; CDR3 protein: CASSIGQGRTYEQYF
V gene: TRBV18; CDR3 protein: CASSPPKGQDYGYTF
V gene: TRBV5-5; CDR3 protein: CASSSIPGTGAEQYF
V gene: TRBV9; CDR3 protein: CASSVSDRAYNEQFF
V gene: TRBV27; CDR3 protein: CASSSYNRLAGELFF
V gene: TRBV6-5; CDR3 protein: CASTPPRGGGTQYF
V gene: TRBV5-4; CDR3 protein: CASSLVWRGTGAQYF
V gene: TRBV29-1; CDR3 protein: CSSIAGWGNTIYF
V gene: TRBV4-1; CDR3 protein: CASSPQGASEAFF
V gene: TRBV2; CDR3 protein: CASSGSGLPSLYTEAFF
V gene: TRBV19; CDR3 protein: CASSRQADTEAFF
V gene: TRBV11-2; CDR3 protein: CASSLAGSYEQYF
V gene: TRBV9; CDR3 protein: CASSVDAGGYNEQFF
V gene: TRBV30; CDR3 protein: CAWSVNRGETQYF
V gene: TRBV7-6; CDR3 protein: CASSPTNTGELFF
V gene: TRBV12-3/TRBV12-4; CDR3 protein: CASTEYTGELFF
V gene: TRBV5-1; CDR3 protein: CASSYRQGSDTEAFF
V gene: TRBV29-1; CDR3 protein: CSVGKGTGETGELFF
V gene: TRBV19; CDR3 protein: CASSPGTGVRSNQPQHF
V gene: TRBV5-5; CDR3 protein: CASSLSARLIYEQYF
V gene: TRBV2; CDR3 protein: CASSEGTGAWEQYF
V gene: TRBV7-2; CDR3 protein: CASSLVGTGRGQETQYF
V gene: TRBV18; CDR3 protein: CASSPDGGPNSPLHF
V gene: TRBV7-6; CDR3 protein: CASSLVASGNQPQHF
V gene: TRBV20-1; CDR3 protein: CSASTREGDTQYF
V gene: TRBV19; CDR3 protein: CASSIRQGAAEAFF
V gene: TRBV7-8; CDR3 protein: CASSPRLAGGHQEQFF
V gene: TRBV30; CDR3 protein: CAWLESYYGYTF
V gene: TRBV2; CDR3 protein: CASSGLGTSGNEQFF
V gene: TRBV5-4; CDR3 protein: CASSPSGGSTDTQYF
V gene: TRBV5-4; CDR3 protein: CASSFDRLLTGELFF
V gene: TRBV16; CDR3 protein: CASNGQPSNTEAFF
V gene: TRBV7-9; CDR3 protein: CASSSTGLNSPLHF
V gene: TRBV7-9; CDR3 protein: CASSLRRGSYTDTQYF
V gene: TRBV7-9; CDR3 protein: CASSLVGGKAKNIQYF
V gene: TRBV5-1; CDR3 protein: CASSLAGGYSGNTIYF
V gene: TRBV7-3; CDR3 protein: CASSWVSAPQETQYF